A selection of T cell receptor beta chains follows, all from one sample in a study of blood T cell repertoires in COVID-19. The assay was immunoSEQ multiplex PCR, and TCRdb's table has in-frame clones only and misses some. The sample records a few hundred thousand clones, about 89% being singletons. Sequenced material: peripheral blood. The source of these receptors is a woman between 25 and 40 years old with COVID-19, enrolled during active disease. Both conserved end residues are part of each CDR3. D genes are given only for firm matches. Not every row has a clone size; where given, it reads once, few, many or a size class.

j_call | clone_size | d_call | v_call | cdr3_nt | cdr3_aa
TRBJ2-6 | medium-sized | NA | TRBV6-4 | TGTGCCAGCAGTGACTCATCGGGGGCTGGGGCCAACGTCCTGACTTTC | CASSDSSGAGANVLTF
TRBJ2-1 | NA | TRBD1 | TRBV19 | TGTGCCAGTAGTACCCGACAGGGGGCCTACAATGAGCAGTTCTTC | CASSTRQGAYNEQFF
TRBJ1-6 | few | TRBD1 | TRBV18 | TGTGCCAGCTCACCGCGACAGGGGGAGGGGTCACCCCTCCACTTT | CASSPRQGEGSPLHF
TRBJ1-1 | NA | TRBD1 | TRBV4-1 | TGCGCCAGCAGACCCTGGACAGGGAGCGGGGAAGCTTTCTTT | CASRPWTGSGEAFF
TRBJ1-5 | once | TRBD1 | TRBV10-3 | TGTGCCGTCGGACAGGGTAATCAGCCCCAGCATTTT | CAVGQGNQPQHF
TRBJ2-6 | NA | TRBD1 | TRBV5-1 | TGCGCCAGCAGCGCCAACCCGGGACAGGGTGTGGCTGGGGCCAACGTCCTGACTTTC | CASSANPGQGVAGANVLTF
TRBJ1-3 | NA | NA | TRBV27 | TGTGCCAGCAAGGGGGAAATCTCTGGAAACACCATATATTTT | CASKGEISGNTIYF
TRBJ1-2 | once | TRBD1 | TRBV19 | TGTGCCAGTAGTTCCCGGACAGGGGGCGAAGGGGCCTCTGGCTACACCTTC | CASSSRTGGEGASGYTF
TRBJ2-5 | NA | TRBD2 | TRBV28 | TGTGCCAGCACGCGGGGGGCTATGGGGACCCAGTACTTC | CASTRGAMGTQYF
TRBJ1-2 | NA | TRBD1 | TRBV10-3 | TGTGCCATCAGTGATTCCACAGGGGATGGCCACACCTTC | CAISDSTGDGHTF
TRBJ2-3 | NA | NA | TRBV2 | TGTGCCAGCCGGAGGAGGGCAGGGTGGGAAGATACGCAGTATTTT | CASRRRAGWEDTQYF
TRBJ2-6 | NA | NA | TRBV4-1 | TGCGCCAGCAGCCAAGCACTCCAAGGGGCGGCTGGGGCCAACGTCCTGACTTTC | CASSQALQGAAGANVLTF
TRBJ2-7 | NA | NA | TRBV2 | TGTGCCAGCAGAAGCCCCCTCCTCTCCTACGAGCAGTACTTC | CASRSPLLSYEQYF
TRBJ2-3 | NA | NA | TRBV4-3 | TGCGCCAGCAGCCGCGCAGGGAAGGTAGGGGATGGGCAGTATTTT | CASSRAGKVGDGQYF
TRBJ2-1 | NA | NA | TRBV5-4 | TGTGCCAGCAGATCTGTCCGGGACTCCTACAATGAGCAGTTCTTC | CASRSVRDSYNEQFF
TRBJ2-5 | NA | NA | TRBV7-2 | TGTGCCAGCAGCTTATTGGTGGGGCGCCAAGAGACCCAGTACTTC | CASSLLVGRQETQYF
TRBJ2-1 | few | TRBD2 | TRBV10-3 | TGTGCCATCAGTGCCCTAGCGGGTAGCTCCTACAATGAGCAGTTCTTC | CAISALAGSSYNEQFF
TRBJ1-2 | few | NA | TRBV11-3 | TGTGCCAGCAGCTTCGACAGTGAAATCACCTTC | CASSFDSEITF
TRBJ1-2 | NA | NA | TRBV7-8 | TGTGCCAGCAGCTTTTATGGGGCAAGCTCAGGGAATGGCTACACCTTC | CASSFYGASSGNGYTF
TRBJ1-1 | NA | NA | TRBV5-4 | TGTGCCAGCAGCTTGGTGAGGGCTCCCAACACTGAAGCTTTCTTT | CASSLVRAPNTEAFF
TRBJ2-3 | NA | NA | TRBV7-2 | TGTGCCAGCAGCGAGGCAGATACGCAGTATTTT | CASSEADTQYF
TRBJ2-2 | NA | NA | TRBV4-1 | TGCGCCAGCAGCCAAGGTTCAGTCGGGACCGGGGAGCTGTTTTTT | CASSQGSVGTGELFF
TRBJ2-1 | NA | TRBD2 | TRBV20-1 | TGCAGTGCTAGTATCGATAGCGGGAGGAGGAATGAGCAGTTCTTC | CSASIDSGRRNEQFF
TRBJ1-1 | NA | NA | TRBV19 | TGTGCCAGTAGTACCGGGAGTTTCAACACTGAAGCTTTCTTT | CASSTGSFNTEAFF
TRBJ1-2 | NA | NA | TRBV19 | TGTGCCAGTAGTATGGGCAGCAGATCCTATGGCTACACCTTC | CASSMGSRSYGYTF
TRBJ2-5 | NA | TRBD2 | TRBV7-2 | TGTGCCAGCAGCCCTGGGCTGGCAGGGAGGGGTCAAGAGACCCAGTACTTC | CASSPGLAGRGQETQYF
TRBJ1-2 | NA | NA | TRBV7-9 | TGTGCCAGCAGCTTAGAAGCCCTGGGGGCGGGTGGCTACACCTTC | CASSLEALGAGGYTF
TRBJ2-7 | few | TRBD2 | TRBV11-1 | TGTGCCAGCAGCTTAACATTCTCTAGCGGGTACTACGAGCAGTACTTC | CASSLTFSSGYYEQYF
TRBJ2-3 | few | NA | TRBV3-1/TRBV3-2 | TGTGCCAGCAGCCTCCTCCTACAAAACCAGGGGCCGCGCCCAGATACGCAGTATTTT | CASSLLLQNQGPRPDTQYF
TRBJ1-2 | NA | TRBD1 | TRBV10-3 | TGTGCCATCAGCGGACAGGGCGGCCGTGGCTACACCTTC | CAISGQGGRGYTF
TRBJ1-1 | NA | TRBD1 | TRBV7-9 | TGTGCCAGCACGATACCCTCGACAGGGCACACTGAAGCTTTCTTT | CASTIPSTGHTEAFF
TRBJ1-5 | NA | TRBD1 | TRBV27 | TGTGCCAGCAGCCCCGGACAGGGATTTTGGAATCAGCCCCAGCATTTT | CASSPGQGFWNQPQHF
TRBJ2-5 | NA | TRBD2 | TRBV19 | TGTGCCAGTAGTCCTTATAGCGGGGGGATCCAAGAGACCCAGTACTTC | CASSPYSGGIQETQYF
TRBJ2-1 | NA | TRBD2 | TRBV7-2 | TGTGCCAGCAGACTAAGCGGGAGTTCATACAATGAGCAGTTCTTC | CASRLSGSSYNEQFF
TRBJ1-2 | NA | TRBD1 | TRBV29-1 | TGCAGCGTTGAAGATGGACAGGGGGCGCGGGGCTATGGCTACACCTTC | CSVEDGQGARGYGYTF
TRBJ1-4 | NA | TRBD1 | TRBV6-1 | TGTGCCAGCAGTGAGGGACAGGGCAATGAAAAACTGTTTTTT | CASSEGQGNEKLFF